Sequencing of this T cell receptor (beta chain) was carried out in a study of T-cell reconstitution after alpha-beta-depleted transplantation in children. A library of TCRbeta sequences, prepared with unique molecular identifiers, was generated. TCRdb recomputed calls from the PCR reads with MiXCR, one row per CDR3 protein. The sample consists of 200,000 to 250,000 distinct CDR3 sequences, approximately 9.8% of them appearing once. Concerning this clonotype: Here the CDR3 omits its conserved ending phenylalanine or tryptophan, so a read error is the likely source.

The CDR3 sequence is 11 residues long. Per germline, CDR1 SQVTM and CDR2 ANQGSEA. Sequenced here: PBMCs from the stem cell graft donor, sampled from the stem cell graft. V usage is TRBV29-1 and J usage is TRBJ1-2; D not certain. The receptor comes from a human donor who donated a stem cell graft to a child with SCID. CDR3 bases: TGCAGCATTGAACAGCCGCGGGGCTACACCTCC. Its translation is CSIEQPRGYTS.